These T cell receptor beta chains were read from a single sample in a study of T-cell memory formation after mild COVID-19. TCRdb fed the 5' RACE reads into MiXCR, producing one record per CDR3 protein. The repertoire holds around 200,000 distinct CDR3 sequences, with over 20% as singletons. Sequenced input: PBMCs or a T cell subset sorted from them (not recorded which). These receptors were obtained from an adult woman who had mild COVID-19 (a few samples of this study predate the infection). Cell type and time point are not known. CDR3s leave out the opening cysteine and the closing phenylalanine or tryptophan.

j_call v_call cdr3_length cdr3_aa
TRBJ2-3 TRBV5-1 13 ASSLLGQWADTQY
TRBJ2-7 TRBV7-9 13 ASSLVNGDSYEQY
TRBJ2-1 TRBV7-6 15 ASSSRVGTSGSSEQF
TRBJ1-1 TRBV11-3 10 ASSLGLSEAF
TRBJ2-7 TRBV6-5 14 ASSYAPGQEWNEQY
TRBJ2-5 TRBV5-1 15 ASSRIPGLEYQETQY
TRBJ2-1 TRBV6-5 12 ASSYGLANNEQF
TRBJ2-7 TRBV12-3/TRBV12-4 12 ASSLGTAPYEQY
TRBJ2-2 TRBV27 12 ASRTGAYTGELF
TRBJ2-1 TRBV7-9 14 ASSSLLAGGRNEQF
TRBJ1-2 TRBV7-8 13 ASSLAQGVYYGYT
TRBJ2-6 TRBV6-5 16 ASSPPTGGLTGANVLT
TRBJ2-7 TRBV27 14 ASSLSLGLAGDEQY
TRBJ2-6 TRBV7-6 11 ASSLAGANVLT
TRBJ1-2 TRBV7-9 10 ASSLEADGYT
TRBJ1-1 TRBV7-9 14 ASSPLRPGVNTEAF
TRBJ2-3 TRBV24-1 15 ATSDFRTSGATDTQY
TRBJ1-1 TRBV4-1 12 ASSLTPLNTEAF
TRBJ1-1 TRBV9 12 ASSMGRWDTEAF
TRBJ2-1 TRBV5-1 12 ASSLGAGAGEQF
TRBJ2-3 TRBV4-3 13 ASSPSWGNTDTQY
TRBJ2-7 TRBV19 11 ASSMRGPYEQY
TRBJ2-7 TRBV2 12 ASSEWGRSYEQY
TRBJ1-1 TRBV6-2/TRBV6-3 11 ASSWDVWPEAF
TRBJ1-1 TRBV5-6 11 ASSLSVNTEAF
TRBJ1-2 TRBV9 13 ASSGQGAVGDGYT
TRBJ1-1 TRBV4-2 14 TSSQDQRVGPTEAF
TRBJ2-5 TRBV15 12 ATSSRTDQETQY
TRBJ1-2 TRBV19 12 ASSFQGGGDGYT